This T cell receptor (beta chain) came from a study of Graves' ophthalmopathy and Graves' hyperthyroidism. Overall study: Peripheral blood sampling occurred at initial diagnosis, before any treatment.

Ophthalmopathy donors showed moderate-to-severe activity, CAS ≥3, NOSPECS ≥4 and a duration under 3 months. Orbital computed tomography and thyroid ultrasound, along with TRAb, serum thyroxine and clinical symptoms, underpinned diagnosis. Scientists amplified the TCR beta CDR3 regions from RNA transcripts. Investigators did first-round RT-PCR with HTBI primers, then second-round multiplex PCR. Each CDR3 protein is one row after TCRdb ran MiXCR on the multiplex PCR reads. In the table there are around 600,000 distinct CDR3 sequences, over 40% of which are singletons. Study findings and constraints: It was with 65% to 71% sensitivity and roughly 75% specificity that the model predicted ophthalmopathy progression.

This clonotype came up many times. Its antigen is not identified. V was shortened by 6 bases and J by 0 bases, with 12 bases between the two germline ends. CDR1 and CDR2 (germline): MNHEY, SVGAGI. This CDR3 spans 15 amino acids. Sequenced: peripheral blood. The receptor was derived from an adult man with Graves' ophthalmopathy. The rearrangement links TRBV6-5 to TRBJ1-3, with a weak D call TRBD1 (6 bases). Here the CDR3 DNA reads TGTGCCAGCAGGGGAGGGACAAGCTCTGGAAACACCATATATTTT. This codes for CASRGGTSSGNTIYF.